These 10 T cell receptor beta chains came from one sample sequenced in a study of T cell changes during pregnancy in multiple sclerosis. Clones were sequenced by immunoSEQ multiplex PCR, and TCRdb holds only the in-frame ones, with some missing. The sample consists of tens of thousands of clones, 75% to 90% of them appearing once. The sequencing used CD8+ T cells from peripheral blood mononuclear cells, collected in the second trimester of pregnancy. Source of these receptors: a female donor with multiple sclerosis, enrolled in a pregnancy study.

V gene TRBV7-3 combines with J gene TRBJ1-2; 7 nucleotides match TRBD1. J lost 8 bases, V lost 6 bases, and 15 bases had no gene match. The germline V gene has CDR1 SGHTA and CDR2 FQGTGA. The CDR3 is 15 residues long. This chain's CDR3 is CASSSYRGDEVGYTF. The CDR3, as DNA: TGTGCCAGCAGTTCCTACAGGGGAGATGAGGTAGGCTACACCTTC.

The genes are TRBV27 and TRBJ1-4, with 8 bases fitting TRBD1. V lost 5 bases to trimming and J lost 5 bases; unmatched junction nucleotides: 7. Germline loops: CDR1 MNHEY, CDR2 SMNVEV (reference sequence). This CDR3 contains 15 residues. The CDR3: CASSPWTGRNEKLFF. The CDR3 nucleotides read TGTGCCAGCAGTCCCTGGACAGGGAGGAATGAAAAACTGTTTTTT.

In its sample, this clone was seen a few times. The V gene is TRBV28, the J gene TRBJ1-1; D is undetermined. Deletions cut 3 bases from V and 5 bases from J, with 13 bases between. This CDR3 comprises 14 residues. Germline lookup yields CDR1 MDHEN and CDR2 SYDVKM. CDR3 loop: CASSFYEPGTEAFF. The CDR3 DNA follows: TGTGCCAGCAGTTTTTACGAACCGGGAACTGAAGCTTTCTTT.

The genes are TRBV6-4 and TRBJ2-7, with 7 bases matching TRBD1. The germline V gene has CDR1 MRHNA and CDR2 SNTAGT. The CDR3 consists of 14 residues. V was clipped by 5 bases and J by 0 bases; unmatched bases: 4. In DNA form, the CDR3 reads TGTGCCAGCAGTCGACAGGGCAGCTCCTACGAGCAGTACTTC. Protein sequence: CASSRQGSSYEQYF.

The chain is built from TRBV7-9 and TRBJ2-7; the D gene is possibly TRBD2 (5 bases). Germline CDR1 is SEHNR and CDR2 is FQNEAQ (reference sequence). Trimming pared 5 bases from V and 6 bases from J, leaving 14 bases between. This CDR3 is 13 amino acids long. CDR3 in amino acids: CASSQKREFEQYF. In DNA, the CDR3 is TGTGCCAGCAGCCAAAAACGGGAATTCGAGCAGTACTTC.

J is TRBJ2-7 and V is TRBV21-1; no DNA check was done on the table's D call, TRBD1. TRBV21-1 constitutes a pseudogene. The CDR3 has 17 amino acids. CDR3 DNA sequence: TGTGCCAGCAGCAAAGATGGGGGACAGGGGGCGGAGGGCGAGCAGTACTTC. Its protein product is CASSKDGGQGAEGEQYF.

This sequence joins TRBV7-9 and TRBJ2-3; a possible D gene is TRBD1 (6 bases). The CDR3 covers 13 residues. The germline V gene has CDR1 SEHNR and CDR2 FQNEAQ (reference sequence). The germline V and J ends were trimmed by 2 bases and 5 bases, with 8 bases remaining between them. The CDR3 here is CASSLSDRDTQYF. CDR3 DNA sequence: TGTGCCAGCAGCTTATCGGACAGAGATACGCAGTATTTT. Using reference TRBV7-9 and TRBJ2-3 for the parts outside the CDR3, the full variable domain is DTGVSQNPRHKITKRGQNVTFRCDPISEHNRLYWYRQTLGQGPEFLTYFQNEAQLEKSRLLSDRFSAERPKGSFSTLEIQRTEQGDSAMYLCASSLSDRDTQYFGPGTRLTVL.

V and J are TRBV5-5 and TRBJ1-1; no clear D gene. This CDR3 has 15 residues. Between the trimmed V and J ends, which lost 2 bases and 8 bases, there was a span of 19 bases. Looked up from germline, CDR1 is SGHKS and CDR2 is YYEKEE (reference sequence). CDR3 amino acids: CASSFGGRRLGEAFF. The DNA of the CDR3 is TGTGCCAGCAGCTTCGGCGGGAGGCGGCTGGGGGAAGCTTTCTTT.

The chain recombines TRBV6-1 with TRBJ2-3; the D gene is possibly TRBD1 (6 bases). The germline gives CDR1 MNHNS, CDR2 SASEGT. Between the trimmed V and J ends, which lost 8 bases and 0 bases, there was a span of 9 bases. The CDR3 has 13 residues. CDR3 residues: CASGGSSTDTQYF. The CDR3 DNA is TGTGCCAGCGGGGGCTCTAGCACAGATACGCAGTATTTT.

The J gene is TRBJ2-5, the V gene TRBV2; D possibly corresponds to TRBD2 (6 bases). V was cut by 3 bases and J by 3 bases, with 14 bases left in between. Germline V gives CDR1 SNHLY, CDR2 FYNNEI. This CDR3 comprises 15 residues. CDR3: CASSDVTGAEETQYF. CDR3 coding DNA: TGTGCCAGCAGTGACGTTACGGGAGCGGAAGAGACCCAGTACTTC.